The clone carrying this T cell receptor beta chain was seen only a few times. Authors' methods: Reference gene primer amplification gave nucleated cell count estimates. Assay: immunoSEQ multiplex PCR; the TCRdb copy retains only in-frame clones and omits some. V, J and clone size are taken as reported in that table, and D and trimming were inferred from the DNA itself. The sample shows about 72,000 clones, approximately 85% of them seen only once. The CDR3 is made up of 16 amino acids. The germline gives CDR1 MNHEY, CDR2 SMNVEV (reference sequence). Trimming took 5 bases from V and 3 from J; bases not matched to a gene: 5. The data originate from a study of blood T cell repertoires in COVID-19. Study at large: The United States, Italy and Spain were the sources of the acute and convalescent COVID-19 samples. Sources were T cells, B-cell-depleted T cells, or PBMCs; the material itself was cDNA or gDNA.

The source is a woman at least 80 years old with active or convalescent COVID-19. Sequenced sample: peripheral blood. The chain joins TRBV27 to TRBJ1-5, with 12 bases matching TRBD1. The CDR3 DNA is TGTGCCAGCAGTACGGGACAGGGGGCATTCAATCAGCCCCAGCATTTT. It codes for CASSTGQGAFNQPQHF.